Presented here are 4 T cell receptor beta chains from one specimen sequenced in a study of cytotoxic CD8 clonotypes in ibrutinib-treated CLL. Using immunoSEQ multiplex PCR, the repertoire was profiled, and TCRdb retains in-frame clones only, with some absent. The sample includes under 150,000 clones, around 82% of them seen just once. The sequencing used PBMCs, collected after 36 months of ibrutinib treatment. These receptors all stem from a human donor with chronic lymphocytic leukemia.

This clone has only a few counts. This chain connects TRBV18 to TRBJ1-3; TRBD1 matches 7 bases. The CDR3 runs to 11 residues. V lost 6 bases and J lost 8; bases outside the gene matches: 1. Germline assignment: CDR1 KGHSH and CDR2 LQKENI. CDR3 sequence: CASSQGDTIYF. CDR3 bases: TGTGCCAGCTCTCAGGGGGACACCATATATTTT.

The rearrangement joins TRBV4-1 to TRBJ2-7; TRBD1 might be the D (6 bases). V was pared by 0 bases and J by 1 base, with 16 bases between. Germline V CDR1 and CDR2: MGHRA, YSYEKL. The CDR3 covers 17 residues. The DNA for the CDR3 is TGCGCCAGCAGCCAAGACAGGGGTTCGACAAAATCCTACGAGCAGTACTTC. Protein sequence: CASSQDRGSTKSYEQYF.

The V gene is TRBV18, the J gene TRBJ2-5, with 8 bases identical to TRBD1. This CDR3 region has 14 residues. CDR1 and CDR2 (germline): KGHSH, LQKENI. V lost 5 bases to trimming and J lost 0 bases; unmatched junction nucleotides: 2. CDR3 bases: TGTGCCAGCTCAAGGACAGGGTACCAAGAGACCCAGTACTTC. Protein product: CASSRTGYQETQYF. The full variable domain, rest sourced from reference TRBV18 and TRBJ2-5, is NAGVMQNPRHLVRRRGQEARLRCSPMKGHSHVYWYRQLPEEGLKFMVYLQKENIIDESGMPKERFSAEFPKEGPSILRIQQVVRGDSAAYFCASSRTGYQETQYFGPGTRLLVL.

This clone was observed a handful of times. CDR3: CSADRAQTQYF. The CDR3 nucleotides read TGCAGCGCAGACAGGGCTCAGACCCAGTACTTC. The chain is built from TRBV29-1 and TRBJ2-5; 7 positions match TRBD1. Germline values: CDR1 SQVTM, CDR2 ANQGSEA. V lost 7 bases to trimming and J lost 6 bases; unmatched junction nucleotides: 5. This CDR3 has 11 amino acids. The full variable domain, in which reference TRBV29-1 and TRBJ2-5 provide the parts outside the CDR3, is SAVISQKPSRDICQRGTSLTIQCQVDSQVTMMFWYRQQPGQSLTLIATANQGSEATYESGFVIDKFPISRPNLTFSTLTVSNMSPEDSSIYLCSADRAQTQYFGPGTRLLVL.